The T cell receptor (beta chain) described here comes from a study of shared clonotypes between healthy human individuals. Study findings and constraints: The sole specimen, blood, was sampled, and tissue repertoires likely differ. Large depth notwithstanding, sorted-subset sequencing proved incomplete by rarefaction.

CD45RO+ cells went into CD8 memory alongside CCR7-negative CD45RA+ TemRA cells. V was shortened by 5 bases and J by 1 base, with 14 bases between the two germline ends. This CDR3 is built from 15 residues. Looked up from germline, CDR1 is SGHVS and CDR2 is FQNEAQ. Concerning this clone: Its specificity is unknown.

Profiled with immunoSEQ multiplex PCR; TCRdb holds only in-frame clones, not every one. This sample has more than 550,000 clones, with 90% found just once. The specimen sequenced was memory CD8+ T cells from PBMCs. The subset was: CD45RO+ cells pooled with CCR7-negative TemRA cells. This chain joins TRBV7-8 and TRBJ1-1; D might be TRBD1 (5 bases). The source of this sequence is a man aged 18 to 35 in good health. Some clones in this sample may be carry-over from other donors' samples. The CDR3 coding sequence is TGTGCCAGCAGCCGTTATGGGGGGACGAACACTGAAGCTTTCTTT. This translates into CASSRYGGTNTEAFF.